These 14 T cell receptor beta chains were sequenced from one sample in a study of T cell changes during pregnancy in multiple sclerosis. Some clones are missing from TCRdb's copy, which holds only in-frame ones; the method was immunoSEQ multiplex PCR. The sample carries 90,000 to 120,000 clones, approximately 89% recorded once. Sequenced here: peripheral blood, sampled after pregnancy. These receptors were collected from a female donor with multiple sclerosis, enrolled in a pregnancy study.

The chain has TRBV15 and TRBJ2-7, with D tentatively TRBD2 (6 bases). The germline V gene encodes CDR1 LNHNV and CDR2 YYDKDF (reference sequence). The V gene lost 2 bases and the J gene lost 6 bases, with 20 bases spanning the gap. The CDR3 contains 16 residues. Written as DNA, the CDR3 is TGTGCCACCAGCAGACCCCCCCCGGCGGGGTGGGGCGAGCAGTACTTC. Translating gives CATSRPPPAGWGEQYF.

This chain joins TRBV7-3 and TRBJ2-5; TRBD1 matches 7 bases. This CDR3 is built from 15 residues. The germline gives CDR1 SGHTA, CDR2 FQGTGA. The V gene end was trimmed by 0 bases and the J gene end by 4 bases; junction bases not matched to a gene: 5. The CDR3 region has the DNA TGTGCCAGCAGCTTAACGGGGAACAGGGGAGAGACCCAGTACTTC. It yields the protein CASSLTGNRGETQYF.

This chain links TRBV27 with TRBJ1-1; 7 bases match TRBD1. Losses at the gene ends were 0 bases for V and 6 bases for J; bases not matched to a gene: 10. In germline, CDR1 is MNHEY, CDR2 SMNVEV (reference sequence). This CDR3 spans 16 amino acids. CDR3 DNA sequence: TGTGCCAGCAGTTTATCGACACCCCCGACAGGGCCTGAAGCTTTCTTT. This translates into CASSLSTPPTGPEAFF.

The V gene is TRBV11-2, the J gene TRBJ1-3; possibly TRBD1 for D (5 bases). The V gene lost 5 bases and the J gene lost 4 bases, with 9 bases spanning the gap. This CDR3 spans 13 amino acids. The germline CDR1 and CDR2 sequences are SGHAT and FQNNGV. Here the CDR3 DNA reads TGTGCCAGCAGCGGATACAGGGGAAACACCATATATTTT. Amino acids: CASSGYRGNTIYF.

CDR3 sequence reads: CASRHTASGNTIYF. The DNA of the CDR3 is TGTGCCAGCAGGCACACAGCCTCTGGAAACACCATATATTTT. The chain joins TRBV6-1 to TRBJ1-3; the D is unclear. The CDR3 has 14 residues. Germline V gene sequence: CDR1 MNHNS, CDR2 SASEGT. The ends were cut back, 6 bases at V and 0 bases at J, with 9 bases in the middle.

The rearrangement uses TRBV27 and TRBJ2-1; D is possibly TRBD2 (6 bases). The germline gives CDR1 MNHEY, CDR2 SMNVEV (reference sequence). V was cut by 2 bases and J by 2 bases, with 10 bases left in between. This CDR3 has 15 residues. The CDR3 region is CASSLGAGTYNEQFF. The CDR3 nucleotides are TGTGCCAGCAGTTTAGGGGCGGGGACCTACAATGAGCAGTTCTTC.

This sequence joins TRBV6-5 and TRBJ2-2; 7 nucleotides agree with TRBD2. With 9 bases clipped from V and 3 bases from J, the junction kept 7 bases outside the gene matches. The CDR3 spans 14 residues. The germline gives CDR1 MNHEY, CDR2 SVGAGI. The CDR3 here is CASRSGVDTGELFF. As DNA, the CDR3 is TGTGCCAGTAGGAGCGGGGTCGACACCGGGGAGCTGTTTTTT.

This clone was found once. V gene TRBV11-2 combines with J gene TRBJ2-7; TRBD2 matches 11 bases. This CDR3 is built from 15 residues. CDR1 is SGHAT, CDR2 FQNNGV, per germline. J lost 2 bases, V lost 5 bases, and 5 bases had no gene match. The CDR3 loop is CASSTLAGVAYEQYF. As DNA, the CDR3 is TGTGCCAGCAGCACACTAGCGGGGGTCGCCTACGAGCAGTACTTC.

This chain joins TRBV9 and TRBJ1-1, with a possible D match to TRBD1 (6 bases). Trimming took 2 bases from V and 8 from J, leaving 16 bases between them. Germline V lookup: CDR1 SGDLS, CDR2 YYNGEE. This CDR3 comprises 14 residues. CDR3 sequence: CASSVGAANPEAFF. The CDR3 DNA reads as TGTGCCAGCAGCGTGGGGGCGGCGAACCCCGAAGCTTTCTTT.

The chain recombines TRBV5-5 with TRBJ1-5; TRBD1 might be the D (5 bases). The CDR3 extends over 14 amino acids. Deletions cut 0 bases from V and 3 bases from J, with 7 bases between. In germline, CDR1 is SGHKS, CDR2 YYEKEE (reference sequence). The CDR3 is CASSLGQLNQPQHF. The CDR3, as DNA: TGTGCCAGCAGCTTGGGACAGCTCAATCAGCCCCAGCATTTT.

V gene TRBV5-1 combines with J gene TRBJ1-1; D is unresolved. CDR3 size: 13 residues. V was shortened by 3 bases and J by 4 bases, with 10 bases between the two germline ends. From germline, CDR1 is SGHRS and CDR2 YFSETQ. CDR3 DNA sequence: TGCGCCAGCAGCTCGGCGGTGAGCACTGAAGCTTTCTTT. Residues: CASSSAVSTEAFF.

The chain links TRBV5-6 to TRBJ2-1, with a weak D call TRBD1 (6 bases). Germline V gene data show CDR1 as SGHDT and CDR2 as YYEEEE. CDR3 length: 14 amino acids. The V end was cut by 5 bases, the J end by 4 bases, with 13 bases between. The CDR3, as DNA: TGTGCCAGCAGTATACAGGGAATATACAATGAGCAGTTCTTC. This codes for CASSIQGIYNEQFF.

The V gene is TRBV29-1, the J gene TRBJ2-5; D call uncertain. The CDR3 runs 12 residues. CDR1 is SQVTM, CDR2 ANQGSEA, per germline. V lost 4 bases to trimming and J lost 4 bases, with 10 bases between them. This CDR3 reads CSVAPSLETQYF. As DNA, the CDR3 is TGCAGCGTTGCCCCGTCCTTAGAGACCCAGTACTTC.

The genes are TRBV9 and TRBJ2-3; 7 bases line up with TRBD2. CDR1 SGDLS and CDR2 YYNGEE come from the germline V gene. The V segment lost 0 bases and the J segment 0 bases; nucleotides outside the gene matches: 7. The CDR3 extends over 17 amino acids. CDR3 residues: CASSVGSLAASTDTQYF. CDR3 nucleotide sequence: TGTGCCAGCAGCGTAGGATCCCTAGCGGCAAGCACAGATACGCAGTATTTT.